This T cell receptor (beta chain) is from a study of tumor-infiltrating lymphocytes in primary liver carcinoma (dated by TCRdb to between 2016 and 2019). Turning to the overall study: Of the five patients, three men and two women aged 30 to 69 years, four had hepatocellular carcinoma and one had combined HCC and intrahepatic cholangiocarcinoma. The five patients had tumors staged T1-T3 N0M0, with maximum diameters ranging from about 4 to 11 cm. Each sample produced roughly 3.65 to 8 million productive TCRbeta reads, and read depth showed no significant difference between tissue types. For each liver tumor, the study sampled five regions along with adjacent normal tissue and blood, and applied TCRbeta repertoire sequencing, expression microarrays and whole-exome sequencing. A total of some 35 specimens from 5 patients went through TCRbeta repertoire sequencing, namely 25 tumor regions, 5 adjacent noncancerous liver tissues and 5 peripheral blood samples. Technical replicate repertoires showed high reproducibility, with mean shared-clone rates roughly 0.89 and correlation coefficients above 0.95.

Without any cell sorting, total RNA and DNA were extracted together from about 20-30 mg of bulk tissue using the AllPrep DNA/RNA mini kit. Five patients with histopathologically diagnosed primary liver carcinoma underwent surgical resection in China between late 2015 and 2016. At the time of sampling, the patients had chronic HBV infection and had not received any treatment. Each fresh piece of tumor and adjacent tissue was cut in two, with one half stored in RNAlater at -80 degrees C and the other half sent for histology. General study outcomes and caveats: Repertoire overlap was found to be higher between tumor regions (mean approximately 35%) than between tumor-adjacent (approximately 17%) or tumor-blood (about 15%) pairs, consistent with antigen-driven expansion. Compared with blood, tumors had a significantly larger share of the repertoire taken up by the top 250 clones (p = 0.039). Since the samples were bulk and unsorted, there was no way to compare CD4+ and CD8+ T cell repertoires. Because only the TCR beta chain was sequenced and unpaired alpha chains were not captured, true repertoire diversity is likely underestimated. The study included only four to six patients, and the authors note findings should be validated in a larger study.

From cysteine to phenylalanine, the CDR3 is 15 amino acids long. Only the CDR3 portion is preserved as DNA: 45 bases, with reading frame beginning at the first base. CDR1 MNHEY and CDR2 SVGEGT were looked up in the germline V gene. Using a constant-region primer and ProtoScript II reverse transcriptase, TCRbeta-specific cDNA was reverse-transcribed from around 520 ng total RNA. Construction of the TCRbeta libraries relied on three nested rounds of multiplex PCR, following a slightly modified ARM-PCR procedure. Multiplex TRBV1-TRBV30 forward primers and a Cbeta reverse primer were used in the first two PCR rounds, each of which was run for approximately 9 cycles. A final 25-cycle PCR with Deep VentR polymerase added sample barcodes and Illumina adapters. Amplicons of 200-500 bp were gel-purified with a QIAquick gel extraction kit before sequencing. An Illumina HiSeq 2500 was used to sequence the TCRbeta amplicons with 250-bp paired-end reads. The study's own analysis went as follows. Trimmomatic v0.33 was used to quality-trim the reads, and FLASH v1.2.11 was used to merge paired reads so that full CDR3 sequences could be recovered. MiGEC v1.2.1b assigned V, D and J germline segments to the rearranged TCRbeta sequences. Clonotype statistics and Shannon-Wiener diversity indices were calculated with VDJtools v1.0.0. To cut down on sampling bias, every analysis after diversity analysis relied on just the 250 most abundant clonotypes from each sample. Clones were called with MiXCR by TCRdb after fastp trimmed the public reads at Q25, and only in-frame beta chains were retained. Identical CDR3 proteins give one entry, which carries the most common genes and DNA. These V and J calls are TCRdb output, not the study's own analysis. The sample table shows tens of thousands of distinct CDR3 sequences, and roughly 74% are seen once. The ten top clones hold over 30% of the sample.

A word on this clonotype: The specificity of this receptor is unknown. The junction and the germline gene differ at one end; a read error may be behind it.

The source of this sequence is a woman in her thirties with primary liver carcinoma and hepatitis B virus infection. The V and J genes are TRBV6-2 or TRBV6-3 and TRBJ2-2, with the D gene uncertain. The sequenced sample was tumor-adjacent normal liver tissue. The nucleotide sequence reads TGTGGCAGCAGTCGGAGCGATTGGAGCACCGGGGAGCTGTTTTTT. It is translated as CGSSRSDWSTGELFF.